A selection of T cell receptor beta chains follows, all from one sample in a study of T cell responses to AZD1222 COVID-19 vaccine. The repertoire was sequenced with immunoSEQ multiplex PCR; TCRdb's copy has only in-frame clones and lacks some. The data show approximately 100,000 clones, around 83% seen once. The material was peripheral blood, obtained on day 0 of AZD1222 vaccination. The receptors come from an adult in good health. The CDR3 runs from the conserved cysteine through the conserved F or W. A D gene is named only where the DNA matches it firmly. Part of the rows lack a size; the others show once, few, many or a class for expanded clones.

CASSQGQRGSGANVLTF TGTGCCAGCAGCCAGGGACAGAGGGGCTCTGGGGCCAACGTCCTGACTTTC TRBJ2-6 NA TRBV3-1/TRBV3-2 TRBD1
CASSQGTGGKGQPQHF TGCGCCAGCAGCCAAGGGACAGGGGGCAAGGGTCAGCCCCAGCATTTT TRBJ1-5 NA TRBV4-3 TRBD1
CASTWGTANTEAFF TGTGCCAGTACCTGGGGGACAGCCAACACTGAAGCTTTCTTT TRBJ1-1 NA TRBV19 TRBD1
CASSLAGAYEQYF TGTGCCAGCAGCTTAGCGGGAGCCTACGAGCAGTACTTC TRBJ2-7 once TRBV11-3 NA
CASSTRTGGNQPQHF TGTGCCAGTAGTACCCGGACAGGGGGAAATCAGCCCCAGCATTTT TRBJ1-5 NA TRBV19 TRBD1
CASSSTVNTEAFF TGTGCCAGTAGCTCGACAGTAAACACTGAAGCTTTCTTT TRBJ1-1 NA TRBV19 NA
CASSLQRDTQYF TGTGCCAGCAGCCTTCAGCGAGATACGCAGTATTTT TRBJ2-3 NA TRBV11-1 NA
CSASSGRRRSGGYTF TGCAGTGCTAGTAGCGGCCGGCGGCGGTCTGGTGGCTACACCTTC TRBJ1-2 NA TRBV20-1 NA
CASSTGPEAQYF TGTGCCAGTAGTACCGGACCGGAAGCGCAGTATTTT TRBJ2-3 NA TRBV19 NA
CASSGQGLEAFF TGTGCCAGCAGTGGGCAAGGACTTGAAGCTTTCTTT TRBJ1-1 NA TRBV2 NA
CASSQDYIGGGLSYEQYF TGCGCCAGCAGCCAAGATTATATAGGGGGAGGGCTCTCCTACGAGCAGTACTTC TRBJ2-7 once TRBV4-3 NA